This entry concerns a single T cell receptor beta chain. The data were obtained in a study of blood T cell repertoires in COVID-19. Study-level background: T cells, B-cell-depleted T cells, or PBMCs provided the cDNA or gDNA that served as material.

Profiling relied on immunoSEQ multiplex PCR, and the TCRdb table lists in-frame clones only, not all of them. This table has approximately 320,000 clones, 85% to 90% appearing once. Unmatched junction bases numbered 11, after V lost 2 bases and J lost 7 bases. CDR1 is SSHAT and CDR2 is FNYEAQ in the germline V gene (reference sequence). This CDR3 has 17 residues. The rearrangement links TRBV7-7 to TRBJ2-1; 10 bases match TRBD1. The sequence was obtained from a woman in her 30s with COVID-19, enrolled during active disease. The material sequenced was peripheral blood. The CDR3 sequence: CASSLRLLGQGGNEQFF. The CDR3, as DNA: TGTGCCAGCAGCTTACGACTCCTAGGACAGGGGGGTAATGAGCAGTTCTTC.